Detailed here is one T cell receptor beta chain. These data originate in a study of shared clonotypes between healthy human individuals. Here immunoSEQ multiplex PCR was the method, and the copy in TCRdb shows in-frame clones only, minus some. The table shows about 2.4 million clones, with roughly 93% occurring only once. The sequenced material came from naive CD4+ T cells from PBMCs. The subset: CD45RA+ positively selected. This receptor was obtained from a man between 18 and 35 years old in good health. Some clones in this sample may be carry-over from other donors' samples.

The CDR3 here is CASSTSSGRSYEQYF. As DNA, the CDR3 is TGTGCCAGCAGTACCTCTAGCGGGAGATCCTACGAGCAGTACTTC. The V call is TRBV6-5, the J call TRBJ2-7; 10 nucleotides match TRBD2. V lost 5 bases and J lost 1; bases outside the gene matches: 5. The CDR3 spans 15 residues. Germline lookup yields CDR1 MNHEY and CDR2 SVGAGI.